Below are 10 T cell receptor beta chains sequenced from a single sample in a study of T cell repertoires in cytomegalovirus infection. TCRdb fed the reads into MiXCR, producing one record per CDR3 protein. The sample shows just under 300,000 distinct CDR3 sequences, around 10% of them seen only once. Sequenced material: PBMCs. Source of these receptors: a human donor in good health (CMV status not recorded). Some clones in this sample may be carry-over from other donors' samples.

This clonotype was observed a handful of times. J is TRBJ2-5 and V is TRBV12-3 or TRBV12-4, with D possibly being TRBD1 or TRBD2 (5 bases each). This CDR3 spans 12 amino acids. With 8 bases removed from V and 5 bases from J, the gap between germline ends came to 12 bases. The CDR3 reads CASSGTTETQYF. The DNA for the CDR3 is TGTGCCAGCTCGGGGACGACGGAGACCCAGTACTTC.

This clonotype came up many times. The chain has TRBV6-1 and TRBJ2-6, with D unresolved. The germline CDR1 and CDR2 sequences are MNHNS and SASEGT. V was shortened by 10 bases and J by 0 bases, with 13 bases between the two germline ends. The CDR3 has 15 residues. The DNA of the CDR3 is TGTGCCACCCAGTGGGCCGGCTCTGGGGCCAACGTCCTGACTTTC. Amino acids: CATQWAGSGANVLTF.

This clonotype came up many times. The V call is TRBV28, the J call TRBJ1-4; 9 bases fit TRBD1. The CDR3 length is 17 residues. The V gene's germline CDR1 is MDHEN and CDR2 SYDVKM. The V and J ends lost 8 bases and 1 base, in that order; junction bases with no gene match: 11. CDR3 in amino acids: CASGTGGAFRTNEKLFF. CDR3 coding DNA: TGTGCCAGCGGAACAGGGGGCGCATTCAGAACTAATGAAAAACTGTTTTTT.

With respect to this clonotype: A single base separates this from a much larger clone, so it may be a read error. The V call is TRBV28, the J call TRBJ2-7; 7 nucleotides match TRBD2. J was trimmed by 2 bases and V by 8 bases; bases with no gene match: 12. Per the germline V gene, CDR1 is MDHEN and CDR2 is SYDVKM. The CDR3 runs 15 residues. The CDR3, as DNA: TGTGCCAGCGGGGGGGAGAAGGGCAGCGCCTACGAGCAGTACGTC. Translated, it gives CASGGEKGSAYEQYV.

This clonotype was recorded at least ten times. The chain carries TRBV6-2 or TRBV6-3 and TRBJ2-7; 11 bases line up with TRBD1. J was trimmed by 6 bases and V by 6 bases; bases with no gene match: 7. Germline CDR1 MNHEY, CDR2 SVGEGT. The CDR3 contains 14 residues. The CDR3, as DNA: TGTGCCAGCAGCCACTCTGGGACAGGGGGCGAGCAGTACGTC. As protein: CASSHSGTGGEQYV.

This clonotype occurred many times. This rearrangement joins TRBV10-1 to TRBJ2-3; no firm D call. The CDR3 length is 15 residues. Trimming removed 4 bases from V and 4 bases from J, with 15 bases in between. Per the germline V gene, CDR1 is WNHNN and CDR2 is SYGVQD (reference sequence). CDR3 region: CASSGGTGLADTQYF. DNA for the CDR3: TGCGCCAGCAGTGGAGGTACCGGGTTAGCAGATACGCAGTATTTT.

Details on this clonotype: This may be a read error, as it is one base from a much larger clone. This rearrangement joins TRBV2 to TRBJ2-1; 14 bases line up with TRBD2. The CDR3 runs 15 residues. Germline CDR1 and CDR2: SNHLY and FYNNEI. Germline trimming cut 5 bases from V and 11 bases from J; bases unmatched to any gene: 8. The CDR3 nucleotides are TGTGCCAGCAGTCGGGGACTAGCGGGGGCTAATAAGCAGTTCTTC. Protein: CASSRGLAGANKQFF.

This clonotype showed up many times. The chain has TRBV19 and TRBJ1-1; TRBD1 is a possible D gene (5 bases). The CDR3 loop spans 14 amino acids. Between the trimmed V and J ends, which lost 3 bases and 6 bases, there was a span of 14 bases. Germline-derived CDR1 and CDR2 are LNHDA and SQIVND (reference sequence). For the CDR3, the DNA is TGTGCCAGTAGTATGCCAGTAAGAGGGGCTGAAGCTTTCTTT. Residues: CASSMPVRGAEAFF.

This clonotype was seen at least ten times. The rearrangement joins TRBV19 to TRBJ1-2, with D perhaps matching TRBD1 (6 bases). The germline V and J ends were trimmed by 3 bases and 8 bases, with 13 bases remaining between them. CDR1 and CDR2 from the germline V gene are LNHDA and SQIVND (reference sequence). CDR3 size: 13 residues. CDR3 in amino acids: CASSIGQQRGYTF. In nucleotides, the CDR3 is TGTGCCAGTAGTATCGGACAGCAAAGAGGCTACACCTTC.

This clonotype was counted at least ten times. The chain joins TRBV28 to TRBJ1-2; 9 bases match TRBD1. This CDR3 comprises 14 residues. The V segment lost 5 bases and the J segment 7 bases; nucleotides outside the gene matches: 8. Germline V gene lookup returns CDR1 MDHEN and CDR2 SYDVKM. CDR3 residues: CASSPGQGRGGYTF. In nucleotides, the CDR3 is TGTGCCAGCAGTCCGGGACAGGGTCGGGGTGGCTACACCTTC.